This T cell receptor beta chain was observed in a study of blood T cell repertoires in COVID-19. Overall study context: Material from acute and convalescent COVID-19 was sourced from the United States, Italy and Spain. From T cells, B-cell-depleted T cells, or PBMCs came the material, which was cDNA or gDNA.

Germline CDR1 is LNHDA and CDR2 is SQIVND (reference sequence). The CDR3 consists of 13 residues. The ends lost 9 bases at V and 5 bases at J; junction bases unmatched: 8. In the authors' workflow: Amplification with reference gene primers provided the estimates of nucleated cell counts. Sequencing was performed with immunoSEQ multiplex PCR; in TCRdb, only in-frame clones are kept and a portion is missing. V and J calls and clone size are as listed in that table; D and trimming were resolved from the DNA. The sample comprises under 200,000 clones, 70% to 90% of which are singletons, and under 8.5% rests with the top ten.

The chain is built from TRBV19 and TRBJ2-5; 8 bases line up with TRBD2. The sequenced sample consisted of peripheral blood. The sequence was collected from a middle-aged man who had recovered from COVID-19. CDR3: CASSGGIGETQYF. CDR3 bases: TGTGCCAGCTCGGGGGGGATTGGGGAGACCCAGTACTTC.